This T cell receptor beta chain was captured in a study of cytotoxic CD8 clonotypes in ibrutinib-treated CLL. The V end was cut by 0 bases, the J end by 4 bases, with 4 bases between. Germline values: CDR1 MGHRA, CDR2 YSYEKL. The CDR3 extends over 12 amino acids. Sequencing was performed with immunoSEQ multiplex PCR; in TCRdb, only in-frame clones are kept and a portion is missing. Of 150,000 to 250,000 clones in the sample, around 72% were seen once. This clone was seen only once. The rearrangement uses TRBV4-1 and TRBJ2-7; D ambiguous. This receptor was taken from a human donor with chronic lymphocytic leukemia. The material sequenced was PBMCs, taken after 24 months of ibrutinib treatment. The CDR3 here is CASSQDGYEQYF. The CDR3 DNA reads TGCGCCAGCAGCCAAGATGGTTACGAGCAGTACTTC.